This passage covers 21 T cell receptor beta chains from one sample sequenced in a study of blood T cells in healthy people across ages. For the second PCR, which ran for about 7 to 12 cycles, a sample-barcoded 5' primer and a J-beta primer mix were used. Using its own MiXCR run on the 5' RACE reads, TCRdb lists one record per CDR3 protein. Here the sample spans around 870,000 distinct CDR3 sequences, 25% to 35% being singletons. Sequencing was performed on blood. Receptors originate from a woman older than 75 in good health.

This clonotype was recorded at least ten times. The chain recombines TRBV7-2 with TRBJ1-5; D is uncertain. The V gene lost 5 bases and the J gene lost 6 bases, with 11 bases spanning the gap. There are 13 residues in the CDR3. The V gene's germline CDR1 is SGHTA and CDR2 FQGNSA. As DNA, the CDR3 is TGTGCCAGCAGCCCTAATATGGTTCAGCCCCAGCATTTT. It codes for CASSPNMVQPQHF.

This clonotype was seen repeatedly, ten times or more. The rearrangement joins TRBV7-8 to TRBJ1-2, with D uncertain. Trimming shortened V by 3 bases and J by 3 bases, and 8 bases separated the two germline ends. CDR1 is SGHVS and CDR2 is FQNEAQ in the germline V gene. This CDR3 has 13 amino acids. The CDR3 DNA reads as TGTGCCAGCAGCTTCAAAATAGACTATGGCTACACCTTC. Residues: CASSFKIDYGYTF. The complete variable domain, with remaining parts taken from reference TRBV7-8 and TRBJ1-2, reads GAGVSQSPRYKVAKRGQDVALRCDPISGHVSLFWYQQALGQGPEFLTYFQNEAQLDKSGLPSDRFFAERPEGSVSTLKIQRTQQEDSAVYLCASSFKIDYGYTFGSGTRLTVV.

The chain joins TRBV7-9 to TRBJ1-4; 7 positions match TRBD1. V was pared by 5 bases and J by 0 bases, with 9 bases of the junction left unmatched. CDR1 is SEHNR and CDR2 is FQNEAQ in the germline V gene (reference sequence). The CDR3 runs 17 residues. Written as DNA, the CDR3 is TGTGCCAGCAGCCTAAAGGGGACAGACGCAACTAATGAAAAACTGTTTTTT. This translates into CASSLKGTDATNEKLFF.

CDR3 coding DNA: TGTGCCAGCAGCCGGGACCTGGAGGGGAGGGGCTACACCTTC. This translates into CASSRDLEGRGYTF. The chain uses TRBV3-1 and TRBJ1-2; D perhaps matches TRBD1 (5 bases). The CDR3 sequence is 14 residues long. Germline CDR1 reads LGHDT; CDR2 reads YNNKEL (reference sequence). The V gene lost 4 bases and the J gene lost 8 bases, with 17 bases spanning the gap.

Concerning this clonotype: This sequence may be a read error, since a much larger clone differs from it by one base. This chain uses TRBV29-1 with TRBJ2-5; maybe TRBD2 (6 bases). CDR1 and CDR2 (germline): SQVTM, ANQGSEA. The CDR3 extends over 13 amino acids. The CDR3 loop reads CSVGGGPQEAQYF. CDR3 bases: TGCAGCGTGGGGGGTGGGCCCCAAGAGGCCCAGTACTTC.

This clonotype was observed many times. The gene calls are TRBV4-2 and TRBJ2-3; 9 bases are shared with TRBD2. The ends lost 4 bases at V and 5 bases at J; junction bases unmatched: 13. The CDR3 is 17 residues long. The V gene's germline CDR1 is LGHNA and CDR2 YNFKEQ. The CDR3 region has the DNA TGTGCCAGCAGCCTCGATAGCGGGGGCTCCAAGTTAGATACGCAGTATTTT. This encodes CASSLDSGGSKLDTQYF.

This clonotype was counted ten times or more. The chain couples TRBV6-6 to TRBJ2-5; D is undetermined. This CDR3 has 13 amino acids. The germline CDR1 and CDR2 sequences are MNHNY and SVGAGI (reference sequence). V was cut by 5 bases and J by 1 base, with 8 bases left in between. CDR3 in DNA: TGTGCCAGCAGTGCCGGCGCCCAAGAGACCCAGTACTTC. Amino acid sequence: CASSAGAQETQYF.

V is TRBV21-1 and J is TRBJ2-7; the tabulated D call, TRBD2, remains unverified against the DNA. TRBV21-1 is deemed a pseudogene. CDR3 length: 17 residues. CDR3 region: CASSKTGRGGVLNEQYF. Here the CDR3 DNA reads TGTGCCAGCAGCAAAACCGGGCGGGGGGGCGTGTTGAATGAGCAGTACTTC.

This clonotype has at least ten counts. The V call is TRBV10-3, the J call TRBJ2-7; D not resolved. V lost 4 bases and J lost 4, with 11 bases in between. The CDR3 spans 13 residues. Germline loops: CDR1 ENHRY, CDR2 SYGVKD. Here the CDR3 DNA reads TGTGCCATCAGTGTCTATTCGAGTTACGAGCAGTACTTC. Translated: CAISVYSSYEQYF.

This chain connects TRBV5-1 to TRBJ2-3; 11 nucleotides align to TRBD2. The germline V gene has CDR1 SGHRS and CDR2 YFSETQ. This CDR3 contains 16 residues. J was trimmed by 5 bases and V by 2 bases; bases with no gene match: 7. The DNA for the CDR3 is TGCGCCAGCAGCTTACTAGCGGGGGCCCCGGGAGATACGCAGTATTTT. It is translated as CASSLLAGAPGDTQYF.

This clonotype was found a few times. This chain links TRBV11-2 with TRBJ1-4; D is perhaps TRBD1 (5 bases). The germline CDR1 and CDR2 sequences are SGHAT and FQNNGV. CDR3 size: 13 residues. The germline V and J ends were trimmed by 2 bases and 8 bases, with 9 bases remaining between them. CDR3 in amino acids: CASSLFSGEKLFF. CDR3 sequence (DNA): TGTGCCAGCAGCTTATTCTCAGGGGAAAAACTGTTTTTT.

A remark on this clonotype: Being one base from a much bigger clone, this may be a read error. J is TRBJ1-2 and V is TRBV10-3; no clear D. Per the germline V gene, CDR1 is ENHRY and CDR2 is SYGVKD. The CDR3 sequence is 12 residues long. CDR3 residues: CAISDQAYGYIF. In DNA, the CDR3 is TGTGCCATCAGTGACCAGGCCTATGGCTACATCTTC.

This clonotype appeared many times. The rearrangement uses TRBV24-1 and TRBJ2-5; D unresolved. The CDR3 is made up of 15 amino acids. With 1 base removed from V and 4 bases from J, the gap between germline ends came to 12 bases. Germline values: CDR1 KGHDR, CDR2 SFDVKD. The CDR3 bases are TGTGCCACCAGTGATTTTTCGAGAGACGGAGAGACCCAGTACTTC. Protein: CATSDFSRDGETQYF.

This clonotype was seen repeatedly, ten times or more. This chain links TRBV20-1 with TRBJ2-4; D could derive from TRBD1 or TRBD2 (5 bases each). Trimming took off 6 bases at V and 4 bases at J, with 16 bases between the two ends. This CDR3 spans 14 amino acids. Looked up from germline, CDR1 is DFQATT and CDR2 is SNEGSKA (reference sequence). CDR3 sequence: CSAAPGTGKNIQYF. In nucleotides, the CDR3 is TGCAGTGCCGCCCCCGGGACGGGAAAAAACATTCAGTACTTC.

This clonotype was counted ten times or more. This chain joins TRBV28 and TRBJ1-6; no firm D call. This CDR3 has 15 amino acids. CDR1 is MDHEN, CDR2 SYDVKM, per germline. Trimming removed 2 bases at V and 4 bases at J, with 9 bases between. The CDR3 DNA reads TGTGCCAGCAGTTTACCCTCAGGTTATAATTCACCCCTCCACTTT. Translating gives CASSLPSGYNSPLHF.

This clonotype was seen repeatedly, ten times or more. The chain combines TRBV3-1 with TRBJ2-3; no clear D gene. The CDR3 is 17 residues long. The V gene's germline CDR1 is LGHDT and CDR2 YNNKEL (reference sequence). V was clipped by 0 bases and J by 1 base, with 14 bases between them. The CDR3 DNA follows: TGTGCCAGCAGCCAAGATGTGGCGGATCTAGGCACAGATACGCAGTATTTT. It specifies CASSQDVADLGTDTQYF.

In its sample, this clonotype was seen many times. The gene calls are TRBV12-3 or TRBV12-4 and TRBJ1-2, with D possibly being TRBD1 (5 bases). The CDR3 is 14 residues long. With 6 bases removed from V and 7 bases from J, the gap between germline ends came to 18 bases. CDR3: CASRDTSGNAGYTF. CDR3 DNA sequence: TGTGCCAGCAGAGACACCTCAGGGAATGCTGGCTACACCTTC.

Regarding this clonotype: Compared with germline, one end of the junction differs, possibly owing to a read error. The genes are TRBV3-1 and TRBJ2-3; maybe TRBD2 (5 bases). The CDR3 contains 13 residues. Germline CDR1 and CDR2: LGHDT and YNNKEL (reference sequence). The CDR3 DNA follows: TGTGCCAGCAACCAAATCGGGGAGAGTACGCAGTATTTT. Translation gives CASNQIGESTQYF.

This clonotype was observed many times. The chain employs TRBV7-9 and TRBJ2-1, with D maybe TRBD1 (5 bases). The CDR3 runs 15 residues. V gave up 2 bases and J gave up 2 bases, with 10 bases separating them. Germline CDR1 reads SEHNR; CDR2 reads FQNEAQ (reference sequence). CDR3 sequence: CASSLPAGTYNEQFF. The CDR3, as DNA: TGTGCCAGCAGCTTACCGGCAGGGACCTACAATGAGCAGTTCTTC.

Comment on this clonotype: Compared with germline, one end of the junction differs, possibly owing to a read error. This chain uses TRBV3-1 with TRBJ1-1; D not resolved. CDR3 length equals 12 residues. Germline V gene lookup returns CDR1 LGHDT and CDR2 YNNKEL (reference sequence). CDR3 bases: TGTACCAGCCGACAAGCGAACACTGAAGCTTTCTTT. Translated: CTSRQANTEAFF.

Many counts were recorded for this clonotype. Since a much larger clone is just one base distant, this may be a read error. The J gene is TRBJ2-5, the V gene TRBV5-1; 9 bases fit TRBD1. Germline assignment: CDR1 SGHRS and CDR2 YFSETQ. The CDR3 has 16 residues. The J segment lost 11 bases and the V segment lost 7 bases, leaving 21 bases of the junction unmatched. CDR3 protein: CASGLGTGLVLDEQYF. The CDR3 nucleotides read TGCGCCAGCGGTCTCGGGACAGGGCTTGTGTTGGATGAGCAGTACTTC.